The 18 T cell receptor beta chains below come from one sample, sequenced in a study of blood T cell repertoires in COVID-19. The data were produced by immunoSEQ multiplex PCR, yet TCRdb's version contains in-frame clones alone and is incomplete. The top ten hold about 22% of the sample, which has 50,000 to 75,000 clones, around 77% seen once. The material sequenced was peripheral blood. All receptors come from a man aged 80 or over with active or convalescent COVID-19.

The chain links TRBV11-3 to TRBJ1-6; possibly TRBD1 for D (5 bases). There are 18 residues in the CDR3. Germline CDR1 is SGHNT and CDR2 is YENEEA. V lost 5 bases, J lost 0 bases, and 17 bases lay in between. The CDR3: CASSETQGWGSYNSPLHF. CDR3 bases: TGTGCCAGCAGCGAGACCCAGGGATGGGGCTCCTATAATTCACCCCTCCACTTT.

J is TRBJ2-3 and V is TRBV27, with TRBD2 matching 11 bases. The CDR3 extends over 16 amino acids. The junction had 5 bases not matched to a gene; V was cut back by 1 base and J by 5 bases. The germline V gene has CDR1 MNHEY and CDR2 SMNVEV (reference sequence). This chain's CDR3 is CASSLLGLAGGDTQYF. The DNA for the CDR3 is TGTGCCAGCAGTTTATTGGGGCTAGCGGGAGGAGATACGCAGTATTTT.

This clone was seen just once. The CDR3, as DNA: TGTGCCACCAGGACAGGGAGAAACACCGGGGAGCTGTTTTTT. Its protein is CATRTGRNTGELFF. This rearrangement joins TRBV10-3 to TRBJ2-2, with TRBD1 matching 8 bases. Germline CDR1 is ENHRY and CDR2 is SYGVKD. The CDR3 sequence is 14 residues long. Unmatched junction bases numbered 6, after V lost 10 bases and J lost 2 bases.

This chain joins TRBV3-1 (or the pseudogene TRBV3-2) and TRBJ1-1, with 8 bases matching TRBD1. Germline CDR1 is LGHDT and CDR2 is YNNKEL (reference sequence). The length of the CDR3 is 16 residues. With V trimmed by 8 bases and J by 1 base, 12 bases remained unmatched. The DNA for the CDR3 is TGTGCCAGCTCCCCGGAGGAACAGGGGGAGAACACTGAAGCTTTCTTT. The encoded protein is CASSPEEQGENTEAFF.

The chain carries TRBV10-3 and TRBJ1-1, with 9 bases fitting TRBD1. The CDR3 has 14 residues. V shed 5 bases, J shed 0 bases, and the junction held 1 base outside the gene matches. Germline CDR1 reads ENHRY; CDR2 reads SYGVKD. Written as DNA, the CDR3 is TGTGCCATCAGTACAGGGGGCATGAACACTGAAGCTTTCTTT. Translated: CAISTGGMNTEAFF.

This chain links TRBV12-3 or TRBV12-4 with TRBJ1-5, with D possibly being TRBD1 (6 bases). The CDR3 covers 13 residues. V was pared by 5 bases and J by 7 bases, with 12 bases between. Here the CDR3 DNA reads TGTGCCAGCAGTCCGGGGGGCGGGCAGCCCCAGCATTTT. Its translation: CASSPGGGQPQHF.

This clone has a handful of counts. The chain carries TRBV6-4 and TRBJ2-2; possible D gene TRBD2, 5 bases. The CDR3 contains 15 residues. CDR1 is MRHNA and CDR2 is SNTAGT in the germline V gene. Trimming stripped 6 bases from V and 3 bases from J, with 14 bases between. The CDR3 loop is CASSASGRDTGELFF. CDR3 DNA: TGTGCCAGCAGCGCCAGCGGAAGGGACACCGGGGAGCTGTTTTTT.

The chain combines TRBV27 with TRBJ1-1; D might be TRBD1 (6 bases). Germline CDR1 and CDR2: MNHEY and SMNVEV (reference sequence). The CDR3 has 14 amino acids. V lost 6 bases, J lost 2 bases, and 13 bases lay in between. CDR3 protein: CASRMDSQNTEAFF. In DNA form, the CDR3 reads TGTGCCAGCAGGATGGACAGTCAAAACACTGAAGCTTTCTTT.

The chain recombines TRBV2 with TRBJ2-5; 15 bases agree with TRBD2. The CDR3 consists of 16 residues. Germline lookup yields CDR1 SNHLY and CDR2 FYNNEI. V lost 8 bases, J lost 4 bases, and 8 bases stayed unmatched. The CDR3 DNA reads as TGTGCCAGCTTGGGACTAGCGGGGGGTCTAGGAGAGACCCAGTACTTC. Its translation is CASLGLAGGLGETQYF.

This chain links TRBV18 with TRBJ2-2; 9 bases are shared with TRBD1. Germline lookup yields CDR1 KGHSH and CDR2 LQKENI. The CDR3 has 18 residues. J was trimmed by 6 bases and V by 0 bases; bases with no gene match: 11. CDR3 protein: CASSPPQPGQGIAGELFF. CDR3 bases: TGTGCCAGCTCACCACCACAACCGGGACAGGGCATCGCCGGGGAGCTGTTTTTT.

The chain recombines TRBV4-3 with TRBJ1-2; TRBD1 matches 9 bases. Germline V CDR1 and CDR2: LGHNA, YSLEER. V lost 6 bases to trimming and J lost 2 bases; unmatched junction nucleotides: 7. The CDR3 length is 15 residues. The CDR3 coding sequence is TGCGCCAGCAGAACCGGGACAGGGTCGAACTATGGCTACACCTTC. This sequence encodes CASRTGTGSNYGYTF.

This sequence joins TRBV5-4 and TRBJ2-3; TRBD2 is a possible D gene (5 bases). Germline assignment: CDR1 SGHNT and CDR2 YYREEE (reference sequence). Trimming stripped 4 bases from V and 6 bases from J, with 15 bases between. The CDR3 length is 14 residues. CDR3 bases: TGTGCCAGCAGCCTGGTAGGAGTAGCGGATACGCAGTATTTT. It is translated as CASSLVGVADTQYF.

V and J are TRBV2 and TRBJ1-4, with a possible D match to TRBD1 (6 bases). CDR1 SNHLY and CDR2 FYNNEI come from the germline V gene. The CDR3 totals 15 residues. Trimming took off 0 bases at V and 5 bases at J, with 10 bases between the two ends. This CDR3 reads CASSEALGQNEKLFF. The CDR3, as DNA: TGTGCCAGCAGTGAAGCGCTTGGACAGAATGAAAAACTGTTTTTT.

The chain combines TRBV20-1 with TRBJ1-1, with D perhaps TRBD1 (6 bases). This CDR3 has 11 amino acids. The V and J ends lost 5 bases and 4 bases respectively, with 8 bases between them. The germline V gene encodes CDR1 DFQATT and CDR2 SNEGSKA (reference sequence). The CDR3 here is CSAPDSTEAFF. Here the CDR3 DNA reads TGCAGTGCTCCGGACAGCACTGAAGCTTTCTTT.

V and J are TRBV19 and TRBJ1-1; a weak D match, TRBD1 (6 bases). The CDR3 has 14 amino acids. The V end was cut by 8 bases, the J end by 5 bases, with 18 bases between. Germline V gives CDR1 LNHDA, CDR2 SQIVND (reference sequence). Here the CDR3 reads CASSRGGARTEAFF. Written as DNA, the CDR3 is TGTGCCAGTTCCCGGGGGGGGGCTCGGACTGAAGCTTTCTTT.

J is TRBJ2-5 and V is TRBV7-6; 9 nucleotides align to TRBD2. The CDR3 has 14 amino acids. Germline V gene data show CDR1 as SGHVS and CDR2 as FNYEAQ. V was pared by 6 bases and J by 5 bases, with 7 bases of the junction left unmatched. CDR3 coding DNA: TGTGCCAGCAGAAGGATAGCGGGAGCGGAGACCCAGTACTTC. Amino acid sequence: CASRRIAGAETQYF.

The chain combines TRBV7-9 with TRBJ1-2, with D perhaps TRBD1 (5 bases). CDR1 and CDR2 (germline): SEHNR, FQNEAQ (reference sequence). V was trimmed by 3 bases and J by 3 bases, leaving 14 bases between them. The CDR3 loop spans 15 amino acids. The CDR3 nucleotides are TGTGCCAGCAGCTTGAAGTCAGGGATTCACTATGGCTACACCTTC. Translated, it gives CASSLKSGIHYGYTF.

V is TRBV5-4 and J is TRBJ1-3; no clear D gene. This CDR3 has 15 residues. Germline V gene data show CDR1 as SGHNT and CDR2 as YYREEE (reference sequence). V was cut by 2 bases and J by 0 bases, with 9 bases left in between. The CDR3 sequence: CASSFGGLSGNTIYF. As DNA, the CDR3 is TGTGCCAGCAGCTTTGGAGGACTCTCTGGAAACACCATATATTTT.